The T cell receptor (beta chain) described here comes from a study of graft-versus-host responses after intestinal transplantation. Study-wide points: The highest levels of circulating GvH clones went along with early declines in HvG clones after transplant.

CDR3 size: 13 residues. Germline CDR1 is SGDLS and CDR2 is YYNGEE. The germline V and J ends were trimmed by 0 bases and 2 bases, with 5 bases remaining between them. TCRdb keeps only in-frame clones here, not all; method: immunoSEQ multiplex PCR. The table has tens of thousands of clones, 85% to 90% seen once. On this clone: Its antigen is undetermined.

The sequencing here drew on unstimulated CD4+ T cells sorted from spleen or lymph node cells, taken before intestinal transplant. V gene TRBV9 combines with J gene TRBJ1-2; weak D call: TRBD1 (5 bases). The TCR originated in a human donor who received an intestinal transplant. CDR3: CASSVDRNYGYTF. The CDR3 bases are TGTGCCAGCAGCGTAGACAGGAACTATGGCTACACCTTC.